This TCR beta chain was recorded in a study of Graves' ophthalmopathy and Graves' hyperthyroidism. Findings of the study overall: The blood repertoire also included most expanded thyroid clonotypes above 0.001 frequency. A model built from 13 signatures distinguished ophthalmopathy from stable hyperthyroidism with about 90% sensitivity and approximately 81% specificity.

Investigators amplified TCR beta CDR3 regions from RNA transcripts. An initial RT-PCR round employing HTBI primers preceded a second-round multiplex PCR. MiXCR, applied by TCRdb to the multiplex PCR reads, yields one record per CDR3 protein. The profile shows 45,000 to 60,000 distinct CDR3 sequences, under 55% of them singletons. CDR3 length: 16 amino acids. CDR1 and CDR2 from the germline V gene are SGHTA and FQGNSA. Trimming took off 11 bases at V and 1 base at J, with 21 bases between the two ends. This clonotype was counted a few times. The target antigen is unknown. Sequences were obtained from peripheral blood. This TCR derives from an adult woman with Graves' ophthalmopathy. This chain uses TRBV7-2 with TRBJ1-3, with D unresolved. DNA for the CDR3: TGTGCCTGGACCCTAGAGTGGGATCTTTCTGGAAACACCATATATTTT. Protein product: CAWTLEWDLSGNTIYF.